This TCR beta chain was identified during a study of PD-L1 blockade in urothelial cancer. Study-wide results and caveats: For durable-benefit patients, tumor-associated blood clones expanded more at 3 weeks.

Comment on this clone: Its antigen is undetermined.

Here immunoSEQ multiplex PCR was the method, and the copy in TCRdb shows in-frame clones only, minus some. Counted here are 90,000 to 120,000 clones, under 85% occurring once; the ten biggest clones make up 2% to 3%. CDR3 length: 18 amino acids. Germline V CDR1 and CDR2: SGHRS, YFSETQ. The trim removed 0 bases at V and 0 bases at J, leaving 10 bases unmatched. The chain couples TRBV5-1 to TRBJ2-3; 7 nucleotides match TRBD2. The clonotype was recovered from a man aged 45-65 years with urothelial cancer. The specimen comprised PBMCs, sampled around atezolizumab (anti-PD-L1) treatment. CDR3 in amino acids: CASSLAFVSSGSTDTQYF. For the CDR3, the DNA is TGCGCCAGCAGCTTGGCCTTCGTGTCTAGCGGAAGCACAGATACGCAGTATTTT.